This passage covers 12 T cell receptor beta chains from one sample sequenced in a study of blood T cell repertoires in COVID-19 (dated by TCRdb to about 2020). Receptor amplification or capture employed the immunoSEQ multiplex PCR assay. In TCRdb, the immuneACCESS table is reduced to in-frame sequences with V and J assigned. These tables do not hold every clone; where another copy was compared, an unresolved V gene accounts for under half, and the others remain unexplained. This sample gives 65,000 or so clones in total; 70% to 85% of them show up just once. In total, the top ten clones hold approximately 3.4% of the sample. Sequenced sample: peripheral blood. The receptors originated from a man aged 60-69 years with acute or convalescent COVID-19.

The chain links TRBV27 to TRBJ1-2; the match to TRBD1 covers 9 bases. CDR3 length: 12 residues. V lost 7 bases and J lost 7; bases outside the gene matches: 4. The germline CDR1 and CDR2 sequences are MNHEY and SMNVEV (reference sequence). Written as DNA, the CDR3 is TGTGCCAGCAAAAAGACAGGGGGTGGCTACACCTTC. This gives the protein CASKKTGGGYTF.

This chain joins TRBV4-1 and TRBJ2-1; TRBD2 agrees at 10 bases. Per the germline V gene, CDR1 is MGHRA and CDR2 is YSYEKL. The CDR3 extends over 16 amino acids. V shed 4 bases and J 7 bases; nucleotides not matched to a gene: 10. The DNA of the CDR3 is TGCGCCAGCAGCCTGGAGGTAGCGGGGGGCTGGAATGAGCAGTTCTTC. Translating gives CASSLEVAGGWNEQFF.

CDR3 sequence: CASRGTGGKGQYF. The DNA of the CDR3 is TGTGCCAGCCGGGGGACAGGAGGGAAGGGGCAGTACTTC. The gene calls are TRBV6-5 and TRBJ2-7; 8 bases agree with TRBD1. V shed 8 bases, J shed 9 bases, and the junction held 12 bases outside the gene matches. CDR3 size: 13 residues. The germline gives CDR1 MNHEY, CDR2 SVGAGI.

The chain uses TRBV19 and TRBJ2-1; a weak D match, TRBD1 (6 bases). CDR1 and CDR2 (germline): LNHDA, SQIVND (reference sequence). The CDR3 has 12 residues. V lost 4 bases and J 10 bases, leaving 11 bases between the germline ends. The DNA of the CDR3 is TGTGCCAGTAGTAAGGGTCAGGGGGAGCAGTTCTTC. The encoded protein is CASSKGQGEQFF.

This sequence joins TRBV4-2 and TRBJ1-2; 7 bases align to TRBD1. CDR1 and CDR2 from the germline V gene are LGHNA and YNFKEQ. The CDR3 is 16 residues long. V lost 2 bases and J lost 6; bases outside the gene matches: 12. The CDR3 DNA reads TGTGCCAGCAGCCAACTCGGAAAGAGGGGGCACAATGGCTACACCTTC. It is translated as CASSQLGKRGHNGYTF.

This chain connects TRBV11-2 to TRBJ1-2, with no clear D. CDR3 size: 15 residues. V lost 2 bases and J lost 4, with 14 bases in between. Germline CDR1 and CDR2: SGHAT and FQNNGV. CDR3 amino acids: CASSLNVAGVYGYTF. The DNA of the CDR3 is TGTGCCAGCAGCTTAAATGTTGCGGGAGTCTATGGCTACACCTTC.

J is TRBJ2-1 and V is TRBV12-3 or TRBV12-4; no clear D. The germline V and J ends were trimmed by 8 bases and 0 bases, with 5 bases remaining between them. The CDR3 is 12 amino acids. The chain's CDR3 is CASRSSYNEQFF. DNA of the CDR3: TGTGCCAGCCGGAGCTCCTACAATGAGCAGTTCTTC.

The gene calls are TRBV10-1 and TRBJ1-2; 9 nucleotides match TRBD1. Germline V lookup: CDR1 WNHNN, CDR2 SYGVQD (reference sequence). This CDR3 region has 16 residues. V lost 2 bases to trimming and J lost 5 bases; unmatched junction nucleotides: 9. The CDR3 reads CASSEQRDRDNYGYTF. CDR3 coding DNA: TGCGCCAGCAGTGAGCAAAGGGACAGGGACAATTATGGCTACACCTTC.

Remarks on this clone: Other DNA sequences in the sample encode the same CDR3. J is TRBJ2-2 and V is TRBV7-6; TRBD2 aligns across 10 bases. The CDR3 extends over 17 amino acids. V was pared by 1 base and J by 4 bases, with 6 bases of the junction left unmatched. Germline-derived CDR1 and CDR2 are SGHVS and FNYEAQ. The CDR3 DNA follows: TGTGCCAGCAGCTTAGGAGCGGGGGGGCCCGGCACCGGGGAGCTGTTTTTT. It codes for CASSLGAGGPGTGELFF.

The chain couples TRBV27 to TRBJ1-1; D perhaps matches TRBD1 (6 bases). V gave up 6 bases and J gave up 5 bases, with 13 bases separating them. The CDR3 has 13 amino acids. Germline-derived CDR1 and CDR2 are MNHEY and SMNVEV (reference sequence). CDR3 in DNA: TGTGCCAGCAGGAAAGGGGGGGTAACTGAAGCTTTCTTT. Protein: CASRKGGVTEAFF.

The CDR3 DNA is TGTGCCAGCTCCTGGGACAGGGGAACTGAAAAACTGTTTTTT. Residues: CASSWDRGTEKLFF. The V gene is TRBV18, the J gene TRBJ1-4; 10 nucleotides match TRBD1. Trimming removed 6 bases from V and 7 bases from J; junction bases left unmatched: 5. Germline V gene data show CDR1 as KGHSH and CDR2 as LQKENI. This CDR3 is 14 amino acids long.

The V gene is TRBV5-1, the J gene TRBJ2-7, with TRBD1 identical over 9 bases. Per germline, CDR1 SGHRS and CDR2 YFSETQ. The CDR3 length is 14 residues. Unmatched junction bases numbered 9, after V lost 7 bases and J lost 4 bases. CDR3 coding DNA: TGCGCCAGCGGTACCGGGACAGGGAGGTACGAGCAGTACTTC. This translates into CASGTGTGRYEQYF. Together with reference TRBV5-1 and TRBJ2-7, the CDR3 gives the full variable domain: KAGVTQTPRYLIKTRGQQVTLSCSPISGHRSVSWYQQTPGQGLQFLFEYFSETQRNKGNFPGRFSGRQFSNSRSEMNVSTLELGDSALYLCASGTGTGRYEQYFGPGTRLTVT.